This TCR beta chain is drawn from a study of T cell responses to AZD1222 COVID-19 vaccine. Profiled with immunoSEQ multiplex PCR; TCRdb holds only in-frame clones, not every one. The sample has about 140,000 clones; about 86% are singletons. Germline V lookup: CDR1 KGHDR, CDR2 SFDVKD. This CDR3 spans 14 amino acids. V trimming: 5 bases; J trimming: 6 bases; junction bases outside the gene matches: 4. Remarks on this clone: The antigen remains unidentified.

Study-level results: Two AZD1222 administrations were followed by greater Spike-specific TCR breadth and depth.

The chain uses TRBV24-1 and TRBJ2-2; TRBD2 agrees at 8 bases. This sequence originates from an adult in good health. This sample comprised peripheral blood, obtained on day 0 of AZD1222 vaccination. The CDR3 DNA reads TGTGCCACCAGTGCAGCGGGAGAATCCGGGGAGCTGTTTTTT. This codes for CATSAAGESGELFF.